This T cell receptor (beta chain) was identified in a study of OX40 agonist ivuxolimab in advanced cancers. The wider study: Patient treatment consisted of intravenous ivuxolimab administration every 2 weeks at 0.01 to 10 mg/kg.

The study, taken as a whole, reports: More expanded clones were found, on average, in CD8+ than in CD4+ T cells.

Clones were sequenced by immunoSEQ multiplex PCR, and TCRdb holds only the in-frame ones, with some missing. The table includes tens of thousands of clones, around 81% detected once. Concerning this clone itself: As yet, its antigen is unknown.

The CDR3 is made up of 13 amino acids. V gave up 3 bases and J gave up 4 bases, with 9 bases separating them. CDR1 and CDR2 from the germline V gene are LNHDA and SQIVND (reference sequence). The rearrangement uses TRBV19 and TRBJ2-5; no clear D gene. The sequencing here drew on CD4+ or CD8+ T cells sorted from blood, taken in a trial of the OX40 agonist ivuxolimab. The origin of this receptor is an adult with an advanced solid tumor such as melanoma, head and neck, liver or kidney cancer. The CDR3: CASSIILLETQYF. The CDR3 DNA sequence: TGTGCCAGTAGTATTATTTTGTTAGAGACCCAGTACTTC.